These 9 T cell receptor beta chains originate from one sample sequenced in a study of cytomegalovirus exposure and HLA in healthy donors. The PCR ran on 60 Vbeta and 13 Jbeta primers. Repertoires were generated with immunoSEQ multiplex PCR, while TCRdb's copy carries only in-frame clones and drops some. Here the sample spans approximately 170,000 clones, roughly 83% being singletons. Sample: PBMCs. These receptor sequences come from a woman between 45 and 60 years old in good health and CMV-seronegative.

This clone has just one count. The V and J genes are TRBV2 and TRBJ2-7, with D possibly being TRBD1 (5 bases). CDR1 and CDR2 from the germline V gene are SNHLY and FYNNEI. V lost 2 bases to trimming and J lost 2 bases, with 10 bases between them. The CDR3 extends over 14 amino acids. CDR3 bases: TGTGCCAGCAGTGAAAGTCAGGGCCCCTACGAGCAGTACTTC. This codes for CASSESQGPYEQYF.

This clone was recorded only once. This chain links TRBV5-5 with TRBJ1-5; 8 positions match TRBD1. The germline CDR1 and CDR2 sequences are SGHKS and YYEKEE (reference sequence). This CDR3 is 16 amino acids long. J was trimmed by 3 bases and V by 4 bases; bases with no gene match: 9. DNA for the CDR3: TGTGCCAGCAGCCCGTCTTCGGACAGGGACAATCAGCCCCAGCATTTT. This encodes CASSPSSDRDNQPQHF. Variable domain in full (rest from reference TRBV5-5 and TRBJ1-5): DAGVTQSPTHLIKTRGQQVTLRCSPISGHKSVSWYQQVLGQGPQFIFQYYEKEERGRGNFPDRFSARQFPNYSSELNVNALLLGDSALYLCASSPSSDRDNQPQHFGDGTRLSIL.

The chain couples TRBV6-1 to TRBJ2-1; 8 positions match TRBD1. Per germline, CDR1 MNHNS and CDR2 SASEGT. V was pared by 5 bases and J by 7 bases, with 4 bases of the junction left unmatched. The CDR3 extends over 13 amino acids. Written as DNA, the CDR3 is TGTGCCAGCAGTACGGACAGGGAGAATGAGCAGTTCTTC. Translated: CASSTDRENEQFF.

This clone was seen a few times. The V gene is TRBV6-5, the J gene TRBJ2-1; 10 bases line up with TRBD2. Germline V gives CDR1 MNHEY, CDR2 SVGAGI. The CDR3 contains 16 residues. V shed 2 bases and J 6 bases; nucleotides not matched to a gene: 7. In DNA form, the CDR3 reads TGTGCCAGCAGTTACCTGAGCGGGAGGGCCGGCAATGAGCAGTTCTTC. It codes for CASSYLSGRAGNEQFF.

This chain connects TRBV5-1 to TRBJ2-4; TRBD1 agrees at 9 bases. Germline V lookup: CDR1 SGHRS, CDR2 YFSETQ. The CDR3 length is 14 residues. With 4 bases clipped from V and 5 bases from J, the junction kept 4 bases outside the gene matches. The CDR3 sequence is CASSTGQGQNIQYF. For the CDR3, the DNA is TGCGCCAGCAGCACGGGACAGGGCCAAAACATTCAGTACTTC.

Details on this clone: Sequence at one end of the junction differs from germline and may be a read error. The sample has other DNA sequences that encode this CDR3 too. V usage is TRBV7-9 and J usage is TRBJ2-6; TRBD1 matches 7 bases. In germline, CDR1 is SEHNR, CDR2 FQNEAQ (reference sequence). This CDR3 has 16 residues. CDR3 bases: TGCGCCAGCAGCCAACAGACAGGGACTGGGGCCAACGTCCTGACTTTC. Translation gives CASSQQTGTGANVLTF.

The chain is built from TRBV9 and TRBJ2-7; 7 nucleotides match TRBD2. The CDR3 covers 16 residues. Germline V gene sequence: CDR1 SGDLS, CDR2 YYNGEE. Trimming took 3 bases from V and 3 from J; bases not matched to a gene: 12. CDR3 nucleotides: TGTGCCAGCAGCGGATATACTGGGGGGGGGAACTACGAGCAGTACTTC. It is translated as CASSGYTGGGNYEQYF.

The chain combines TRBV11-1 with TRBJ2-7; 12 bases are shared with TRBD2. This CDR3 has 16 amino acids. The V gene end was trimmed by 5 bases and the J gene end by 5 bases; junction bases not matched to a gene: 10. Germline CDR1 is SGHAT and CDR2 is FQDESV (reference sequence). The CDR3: CASSVSTSGSLNEQYF. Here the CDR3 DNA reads TGTGCCAGCAGCGTGTCGACTAGCGGGAGTTTAAACGAGCAGTACTTC.

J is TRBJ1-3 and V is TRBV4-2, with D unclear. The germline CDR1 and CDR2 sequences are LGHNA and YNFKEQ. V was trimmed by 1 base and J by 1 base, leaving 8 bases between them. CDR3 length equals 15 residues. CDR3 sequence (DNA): TGTGCCAGCAGCCAAGGAGAGGGTTCTGGAAACACCATATATTTT. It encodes CASSQGEGSGNTIYF.